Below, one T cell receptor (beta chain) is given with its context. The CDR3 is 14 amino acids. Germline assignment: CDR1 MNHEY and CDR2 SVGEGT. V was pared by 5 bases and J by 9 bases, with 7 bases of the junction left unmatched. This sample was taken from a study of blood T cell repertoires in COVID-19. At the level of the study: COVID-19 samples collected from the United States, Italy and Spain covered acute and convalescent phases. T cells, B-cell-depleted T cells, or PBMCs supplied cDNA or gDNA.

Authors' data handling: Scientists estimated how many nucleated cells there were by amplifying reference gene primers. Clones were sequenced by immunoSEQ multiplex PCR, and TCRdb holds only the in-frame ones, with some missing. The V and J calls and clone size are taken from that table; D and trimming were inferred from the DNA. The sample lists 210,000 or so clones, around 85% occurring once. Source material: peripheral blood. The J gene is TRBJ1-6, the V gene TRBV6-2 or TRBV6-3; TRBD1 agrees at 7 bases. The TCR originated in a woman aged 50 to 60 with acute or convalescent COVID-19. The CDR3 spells CASSQQGWGSPLHF. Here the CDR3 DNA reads TGTGCCAGCAGTCAACAGGGGTGGGGTTCACCCCTCCACTTT.